This T cell receptor beta chain stems from a study of blood T cell repertoires in COVID-19. Study in general: There were acute and convalescent COVID-19 samples, and they came from the United States, Italy and Spain. The analysed material was cDNA or gDNA that came from T cells, B-cell-depleted T cells, or PBMCs.

Under the authors' procedure: Reference gene primer amplification in the assay estimated nucleated cell counts. The data were produced by immunoSEQ multiplex PCR, yet TCRdb's version contains in-frame clones alone and is incomplete. V and J calls and clone size come straight from that table; D and trimming were deduced from the DNA. There are roughly 200,000 clones in the sample; about 75% occur only once, and just over 8.5% lies in the top ten. Only a few counts were recorded for this clone. Germline V gene lookup returns CDR1 MDHEN and CDR2 SYDVKM. CDR3 length: 11 residues. V lost 5 bases to trimming and J lost 6 bases; unmatched junction nucleotides: 1.

Input material: peripheral blood. The chain links TRBV28 to TRBJ2-7; 7 bases match TRBD1. This clonotype was obtained from a woman between 45 and 65 years old with active or convalescent COVID-19. CDR3 protein: CASSNRGEQYF. The CDR3 nucleotides read TGTGCCAGCAGTAACAGGGGCGAGCAGTACTTC.